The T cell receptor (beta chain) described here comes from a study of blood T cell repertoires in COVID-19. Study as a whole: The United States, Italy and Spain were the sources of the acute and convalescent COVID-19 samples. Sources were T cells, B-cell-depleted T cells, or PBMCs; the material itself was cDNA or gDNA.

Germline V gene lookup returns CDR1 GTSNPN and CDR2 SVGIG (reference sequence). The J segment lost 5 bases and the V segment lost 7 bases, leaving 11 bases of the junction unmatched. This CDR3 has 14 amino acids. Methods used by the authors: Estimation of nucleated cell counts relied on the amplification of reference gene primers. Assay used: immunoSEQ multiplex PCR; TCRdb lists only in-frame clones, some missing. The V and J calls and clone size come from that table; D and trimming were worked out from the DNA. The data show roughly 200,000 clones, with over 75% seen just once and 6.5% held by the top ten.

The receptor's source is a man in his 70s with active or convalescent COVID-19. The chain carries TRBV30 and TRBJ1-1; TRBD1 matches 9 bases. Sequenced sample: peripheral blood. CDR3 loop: CAYQQGALRTEAFF. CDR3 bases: TGTGCCTACCAACAGGGGGCGCTTCGGACTGAAGCTTTCTTT.